This TCR beta chain was captured in a study of cytomegalovirus exposure and HLA in healthy donors. TCRdb's table, derived via immunoSEQ multiplex PCR, lists solely in-frame clones and lacks some. Seen here are 150,000 to 200,000 clones, approximately 90% observed once, and the top ten hold roughly 1.5%. Of note for this clone: Its cognate antigen is unknown.

Study-level points and caveats: Reports indicated that the classifier achieved high specificity and sensitivity in diagnosing cytomegalovirus status. Subsequent analysis found a tendency for first-cohort TCR clusters to co-occur within the 120 or so validation repertoires. Rare sequences made up most TCRs, while some public TCRs were found in many donors.

From the approximately 120-subject validation cohort, which was separate from the roughly 670-subject first cohort, the donors were drawn. Specimen: PBMCs. The receptor was isolated from a woman aged 25 to 45 in good health and CMV-seronegative.

The DNA for the CDR3 is TGTGCCAGCAGCCAACTGCAATTACTGACAGATTCACCCCTCCACTTT. Translated, it gives CASSQLQLLTDSPLHF. This rearrangement joins TRBV5-6 to TRBJ1-6; D perhaps matches TRBD1 (5 bases). The germline gives CDR1 SGHDT, CDR2 YYEEEE. The CDR3 spans 16 residues. V dropped 4 bases and J dropped 8 bases, with 19 bases sitting between them.